This T cell receptor beta chain appears in the sequencing data of a study of blood T cell repertoires in COVID-19. Study-level background: Samples came from the United States, Italy and Spain, spanning acute and convalescent COVID-19. In each case, the material was cDNA or gDNA derived from T cells, B-cell-depleted T cells, or PBMCs.

Per the original methods: Amplifying reference gene primers gave estimates of nucleated cell counts. The repertoire was sequenced with immunoSEQ multiplex PCR; TCRdb's copy has only in-frame clones and lacks some. Clonal size and the V and J genes are those of that table, whereas D and trimming came from the DNA. The sample lists over 250,000 clones, around 87% occurring once. The CDR3 consists of 15 residues. V lost 0 bases to trimming and J lost 2 bases; unmatched junction nucleotides: 1. In germline, CDR1 is SGDLS, CDR2 YYNGEE. Clinical history reported by participants formed the basis on which cohorts were assigned.

V gene TRBV9 combines with J gene TRBJ1-5; 8 positions match TRBD1. The TCR originated in a woman aged 30 to 39 who had recovered from COVID-19. The source material was PBMCs or T cells enriched from blood (not recorded which). The CDR3 sequence is CASSVAGGRNQPQHF. For the CDR3, the DNA is TGTGCCAGCAGCGTAGCAGGGGGCCGCAATCAGCCCCAGCATTTT. Drawing the rest from reference TRBV9 and TRBJ1-5, the complete variable domain is DSGVTQTPKHLITATGQRVTLRCSPRSGDLSVYWYQQSLDQGLQFLIQYYNGEERAKGNILERFSAQQFPDLHSELNLSSLELGDSALYFCASSVAGGRNQPQHFGDGTRLSIL.